Below are 25 T cell receptor beta chains sequenced from a single sample in a study of identical twins. MiXCR, applied by TCRdb to the 5' RACE reads, yields one record per CDR3 protein. The repertoire includes 1.5 million or so distinct CDR3 sequences, roughly 35% of them detected once, and about 0.25% sits in the top ten. The sequenced sample consisted of cord blood. These receptors all come from a newborn girl in good health.

The chain employs TRBV4-3 and TRBJ2-5; no definite D call. CDR1 is LGHNA, CDR2 YSLEER, per germline. CDR3 length: 16 amino acids. Trimming left V 0 bases short and J 5 bases short, with 16 bases between. The CDR3 reads CASSQDPLGSYETQYF. The CDR3, as DNA: TGCGCCAGCAGCCAAGATCCCTTGGGTTCTTATGAGACCCAGTACTTC.

V is TRBV20-1 and J is TRBJ2-7; D gene uncertain. This CDR3 comprises 12 residues. Trimming left V 5 bases short and J 0 bases short, with 8 bases between. Germline CDR1 is DFQATT and CDR2 is SNEGSKA (reference sequence). This chain's CDR3 is CSALQSSYEQYF. The CDR3, as DNA: TGCAGTGCTCTACAGAGCTCCTACGAGCAGTACTTC.

The chain combines TRBV24-1 with TRBJ2-5; 9 nucleotides match TRBD2. After removal of 2 bases from V and 11 bases from J, the junction contained 8 bases not matched to a gene. Germline V gene sequence: CDR1 KGHDR, CDR2 SFDVKD. The CDR3 sequence is 14 residues long. Written as DNA, the CDR3 is TGTGCCACCAGTGATTGGCTAGCGGGGAATGAGCAGTACTTC. Amino acid sequence: CATSDWLAGNEQYF.

This clonotype was recorded a few times. This chain uses TRBV2 with TRBJ2-7; 10 nucleotides agree with TRBD2. V was clipped by 8 bases and J by 1 base; unmatched bases: 11. The germline V gene encodes CDR1 SNHLY and CDR2 FYNNEI. The length of the CDR3 is 16 residues. Here the CDR3 DNA reads TGTGCCAGCCCTGCCCCTAGCGGGAGAGATTCCTACGAGCAGTACTTC. It yields the protein CASPAPSGRDSYEQYF.

The chain employs TRBV3-1 and TRBJ1-1; D gene ambiguous. CDR1 and CDR2 from the germline V gene are LGHDT and YNNKEL (reference sequence). The CDR3 runs to 12 residues. Deletions cut 4 bases from V and 7 bases from J, with 10 bases between. The CDR3 spells CASSPRGNEAFF. CDR3 nucleotide sequence: TGTGCCAGCAGCCCACGGGGAAATGAAGCTTTCTTT.

The chain links TRBV13 to TRBJ2-7, with no clear D. Deletions cut 6 bases from V and 1 base from J, with 13 bases between. Per the germline V gene, CDR1 is PRHDT and CDR2 is FYEKMQ (reference sequence). This CDR3 spans 14 amino acids. CDR3 sequence reads: CASSPTTFSYEQYF. As DNA, the CDR3 is TGTGCCAGCAGTCCCACGACATTTTCCTACGAGCAGTACTTC.

This clonotype was observed a handful of times. The chain has TRBV28 and TRBJ1-5, with 8 positions matching TRBD1. V was pared by 6 bases and J by 3 bases, with 4 bases of the junction left unmatched. The CDR3 has 14 amino acids. The germline CDR1 and CDR2 sequences are MDHEN and SYDVKM. CDR3 sequence reads: CASRVDRVNQPQHF. DNA of the CDR3: TGTGCCAGCAGGGTGGACAGGGTCAATCAGCCCCAGCATTTT.

The table lists this clonotype with many counts. The rearrangement joins TRBV20-1 to TRBJ2-3; D not certain. This CDR3 spans 12 amino acids. Trimming stripped 2 bases from V and 0 bases from J, with 3 bases between. Germline V lookup: CDR1 DFQATT, CDR2 SNEGSKA (reference sequence). This chain's CDR3 is CSARRSTDTQYF. Written as DNA, the CDR3 is TGCAGTGCTAGACGTAGCACAGATACGCAGTATTTT.

The J gene is TRBJ1-1, the V gene TRBV25-1, with no clear D. Trimming removed 7 bases from V and 6 bases from J, with 15 bases in between. Germline V CDR1 and CDR2: MGHDK, SYGVNS. The CDR3 is 13 amino acids. The CDR3 DNA sequence: TGTGCCAGCACGGGAGGTTCGGGGTCTGAAGCTTTCTTT. This translates into CASTGGSGSEAFF. The whole variable domain, remainder taken from reference TRBV25-1 and TRBJ1-1, is EADIYQTPRYLVIGTGKKITLECSQTMGHDKMYWYQQDPGMELHLIHYSYGVNSTEKGDLSSESTVSRIRTEHFPLTLESARPSHTSQYLCASTGGSGSEAFFGQGTRLTVV.

The chain recombines TRBV3-1 with TRBJ2-4, with 9 bases fitting TRBD2. The DNA end is a closer match to TRBJ2-7, so the J assignment may be wrong. The CDR3 covers 14 residues. Germline-derived CDR1 and CDR2 are LGHDT and YNNKEL (reference sequence). The chain's CDR3 is CASSPSGVSHEQYF. CDR3 nucleotide sequence: TGTGCCAGCAGCCCTAGCGGGGTTTCCCACGAGCAGTACTTC.

The chain couples TRBV24-1 to TRBJ1-5; perhaps TRBD1 as D (5 bases). Trimming pared 5 bases from V and 0 bases from J, leaving 7 bases between. This CDR3 is built from 14 residues. Germline CDR1 and CDR2: KGHDR and SFDVKD. The CDR3 protein is CATSAGDSNQPQHF. CDR3 bases: TGTGCCACCAGTGCGGGGGATAGCAATCAGCCCCAGCATTTT.

This clonotype was picked up many times. The gene calls are TRBV3-1 and TRBJ1-2, with D perhaps matching TRBD1 (5 bases). CDR3 size: 15 residues. Trimming cost V 0 bases and J 0 bases, with 8 bases left between them. Germline assignment: CDR1 LGHDT and CDR2 YNNKEL (reference sequence). The CDR3 DNA reads TGTGCCAGCAGCCAAGATTGGGGGGCTAACTATGGCTACACCTTC. Protein: CASSQDWGANYGYTF.

The CDR3 sequence: CSARDGDSGGYEQYF. The CDR3 nucleotides read TGCAGTGCTAGAGACGGGGATAGCGGGGGCTACGAGCAGTACTTC. This rearrangement joins TRBV20-1 to TRBJ2-7; the match to TRBD2 covers 9 bases. Per the germline V gene, CDR1 is DFQATT and CDR2 is SNEGSKA (reference sequence). The CDR3 sequence is 15 residues long. The trim removed 0 bases at V and 3 bases at J, leaving 6 bases unmatched.

A few counts support this clonotype. This chain joins TRBV9 and TRBJ1-4; the D is unclear. The CDR3 covers 14 residues. Trimming left V 4 bases short and J 7 bases short, with 14 bases between. CDR1 and CDR2 (germline): SGDLS, YYNGEE. The CDR3 here is CASSQGGKAEKLFF. For the CDR3, the DNA is TGTGCCAGCAGCCAAGGAGGAAAGGCTGAAAAACTGTTTTTT.

The chain is built from TRBV24-1 and TRBJ2-1; D gene uncertain. V was trimmed by 1 base and J by 8 bases, leaving 5 bases between them. Germline lookup yields CDR1 KGHDR and CDR2 SFDVKD. The CDR3 contains 12 residues. The CDR3 reads CATSDFLHEQFF. The CDR3 DNA reads TGTGCCACCAGTGATTTCCTGCATGAGCAGTTCTTC.

The chain couples TRBV6-1 to TRBJ2-5, with D possibly matching TRBD1 (5 bases). The end of the DNA fits TRBJ2-7 better, so the J call may be wrong. Germline V gene data show CDR1 as MNHNS and CDR2 as SASEGT. The CDR3 extends over 14 amino acids. The CDR3 spells CASSEEVTGIEQYF. DNA of the CDR3: TGTGCCAGCAGTGAAGAGGTTACAGGAATCGAGCAGTACTTC.

This clonotype has just a few counts. The V gene is TRBV6-1, the J gene TRBJ2-3, with D perhaps being TRBD1 or TRBD2 (5 bases each). Germline-derived CDR1 and CDR2 are MNHNS and SASEGT. V was cut by 5 bases and J by 5 bases, with 23 bases left in between. CDR3 length equals 17 residues. The CDR3 here is CASSPKWGWGSGDTQYF. As DNA, the CDR3 is TGTGCCAGCAGTCCGAAATGGGGTTGGGGGAGTGGAGATACGCAGTATTTT.

In this sample, this clonotype turned up a few times. The chain combines TRBV6-2 or TRBV6-3 with TRBJ2-1; D possibly corresponds to TRBD1 (5 bases). The CDR3 consists of 14 residues. Germline CDR1 reads MNHEY; CDR2 reads SVGEGT. Trimming removed 3 bases from V and 3 bases from J, with 9 bases in between. The CDR3 coding sequence is TGTGCCAGCAGTTATCGACAGAGCTACAATGAGCAGTTCTTC. Translated, it gives CASSYRQSYNEQFF.

This chain connects TRBV3-1 to TRBJ2-5; no firm D call. Germline CDR1 reads LGHDT; CDR2 reads YNNKEL (reference sequence). V was clipped by 3 bases and J by 2 bases, with 13 bases between them. The CDR3 contains 15 residues. The CDR3 nucleotides read TGTGCCAGCAGCCACGGAGAGAGGTTACAAGAGACCCAGTACTTC. Residues: CASSHGERLQETQYF.

The gene calls are TRBV29-1 and TRBJ1-1; maybe TRBD1 (5 bases). V lost 0 bases to trimming and J lost 3 bases, with 14 bases between them. Germline loops: CDR1 SQVTM, CDR2 ANQGSEA. The length of the CDR3 is 15 residues. CDR3 coding DNA: TGCAGCGTTGAAGAGACAGAGTCCCCCTACACTGAAGCTTTCTTT. Residues: CSVEETESPYTEAFF.

There are a few counts of this clonotype. The chain carries TRBV29-1 and TRBJ2-7; TRBD2 is a possible D gene (5 bases). Deletions cut 3 bases from V and 4 bases from J, with 7 bases between. CDR1 SQVTM and CDR2 ANQGSEA come from the germline V gene. The CDR3 loop spans 11 amino acids. In DNA form, the CDR3 reads TGCAGCGTTGATGGGGAGTACGAGCAGTACTTC. It specifies CSVDGEYEQYF.

The CDR3 DNA reads as TGTGCCAGCAGCCCCCGCCCCGGAGACATTCAGTACTTC. It specifies CASSPRPGDIQYF. The chain employs TRBV9 and TRBJ2-4; D not resolved. The CDR3 length is 13 residues. V lost 4 bases to trimming and J lost 8 bases, with 13 bases between them. Looked up from germline, CDR1 is SGDLS and CDR2 is YYNGEE.

As to this clonotype: A read error may produce the germline difference seen at one junction end. The chain carries TRBV12-3 or TRBV12-4 and TRBJ2-3; D gene ambiguous. The CDR3 is made up of 15 amino acids. CDR3 in amino acids: CASSLRSPSTDMQYF. The CDR3 DNA reads as TGTGCCAGCAGTTTACGATCACCGAGCACAGATATGCAGTATTTT.

J is TRBJ2-6 and V is TRBV11-3; perhaps TRBD1 as D (5 bases). Germline CDR1 is SGHNT and CDR2 is YENEEA. There are 17 residues in the CDR3. Deletions cut 1 base from V and 0 bases from J, with 10 bases between. DNA of the CDR3: TGTGCCAGCAGCTTAGGCAGGGTTAACTCTGGGGCCAACGTCCTGACTTTC. Encoded protein: CASSLGRVNSGANVLTF. The full variable domain, in which reference TRBV11-3 and TRBJ2-6 provide the parts outside the CDR3, is EAGVVQSPRYKIIEKKQPVAFWCNPISGHNTLYWYLQNLGQGPELLIRYENEEAVDDSQLPKDRFSAERLKGVDSTLKIQPAELGDSAVYLCASSLGRVNSGANVLTFGAGSRLTVL.

The chain links TRBV3-1 to TRBJ1-3; D possibly corresponds to TRBD1 (6 bases). The V end was cut by 4 bases, the J end by 0 bases, with 10 bases between. The CDR3 is made up of 15 amino acids. Germline-derived CDR1 and CDR2 are LGHDT and YNNKEL (reference sequence). CDR3 in DNA: TGTGCCAGCAGCCCCCGGACAGTCTCTGGAAACACCATATATTTT. It encodes CASSPRTVSGNTIYF.